These T cell receptor beta chains were read from a single sample in a study of shared clonotypes between healthy human individuals. TCRdb keeps only in-frame clones here, not all; method: immunoSEQ multiplex PCR. Of approximately 2,000,000 clones detected, over 85% appear once; the ten largest clones hold approximately 1.7%. Sequencing was performed on naive CD8+ T cells from PBMCs. Receptors originate from a young man in good health. Some clones in this sample may be carry-over from other donors' samples. CDR3s include the opening cysteine and the closing phenylalanine or tryptophan. Fields, in order: D gene, V gene, clone size, J gene, CDR3 protein, CDR3 DNA. A D gene is named only where the DNA matches it firmly. A clone size is listed for some rows: how often the clone was seen (once, few, many), or a class if it is expanded.

TRBD2	TRBV9	.	TRBJ2-7	CASSVGGSIHEQYF	TGTGCCAGCAGCGTTGGCGGGAGTATCCACGAGCAGTACTTC
TRBD2	TRBV6-5	.	TRBJ2-2	CASSPTSGKGGELFF	TGTGCCAGCAGTCCGACTAGCGGGAAGGGCGGGGAGCTGTTTTTT
.	TRBV4-1	.	TRBJ2-7	CASSQESGGLGEQYF	TGCGCCAGCAGCCAAGAATCCGGGGGTCTGGGCGAGCAGTACTTC
.	TRBV6-1	.	TRBJ2-1	CASSDQALTAEQFF	TGTGCCAGCAGTGATCAGGCGTTGACGGCTGAGCAGTTCTTC
.	TRBV7-8	.	TRBJ2-5	CASSPEVGDSETQYF	TGTGCCAGCAGCCCAGAGGTGGGTGATTCGGAGACCCAGTACTTC
TRBD2	TRBV28	.	TRBJ2-7	CASSLMGGLAEYEQYF	TGTGCCAGCAGCCTTATGGGAGGACTAGCGGAATACGAGCAGTACTTC
TRBD2	TRBV5-6	.	TRBJ2-1	CASSLATAGAWDEQFF	TGTGCCAGCAGCTTGGCGACGGCGGGAGCGTGGGATGAGCAGTTCTTC
.	TRBV7-6	few	TRBJ2-7	CASSPSIGFHEQYF	TGTGCCAGCAGCCCATCCATTGGGTTCCACGAGCAGTACTTC
.	TRBV6-1	.	TRBJ1-1	CASSEVGDTMNTEAFF	TGTGCCAGCAGTGAAGTGGGAGACACTATGAACACTGAAGCTTTCTTT
TRBD1	TRBV7-9	.	TRBJ1-1	CASSTRVGQADEAFF	TGTGCCAGCAGCACACGCGTGGGACAGGCGGATGAAGCTTTCTTT
.	TRBV29-1	few	TRBJ2-5	CSVAPRVYQETQYF	TGCAGCGTCGCCCCGCGGGTTTACCAAGAGACCCAGTACTTC
TRBD1	TRBV5-4	.	TRBJ2-7	CASSPRGGQGDEQYF	TGTGCCAGCAGCCCCCGAGGAGGACAGGGCGACGAGCAGTACTTC
TRBD1	TRBV19	.	TRBJ2-5	CASSIWTGGQETQYF	TGTGCCAGTAGTATATGGACAGGGGGCCAGGAGACCCAGTACTTC
.	TRBV15	once	TRBJ2-1	CATSNLPRDVNGEQFF	TGTGCCACCAGCAACCTACCTCGGGACGTTAACGGTGAGCAGTTCTTC
.	TRBV4-1	.	TRBJ2-2	CASGGVGGPMNTGELFF	TGCGCCAGCGGAGGGGTGGGAGGACCTATGAACACCGGGGAGCTGTTTTTT
.	TRBV29-1	.	TRBJ2-2	CSVEDRQGVWTGELFF	TGCAGCGTTGAAGATCGGCAGGGAGTGTGGACCGGGGAGCTGTTTTTT
.	TRBV4-3	.	TRBJ1-2	CASSQANPSGAYGYTF	TGCGCCAGCAGCCAAGCAAACCCCAGCGGGGCTTATGGCTACACCTTC
.	TRBV9	.	TRBJ2-7	CASGGGVSYEQYF	TGTGCCAGCGGAGGGGGGGTCTCCTACGAGCAGTACTTC
.	TRBV2	.	TRBJ2-3	CASSDLQLLTDTQYF	TGTGCCAGCAGTGATTTACAGCTCCTCACAGATACGCAGTATTTT
.	TRBV9	few	TRBJ1-1	CASSALKTGTEAFF	TGTGCCAGCAGCGCCCTTAAGACGGGGACTGAAGCTTTCTTT
TRBD1	TRBV27	.	TRBJ2-7	CASSPRTGGFYEQYF	TGTGCCAGCAGTCCACGGACAGGGGGCTTCTACGAGCAGTACTTC
.	TRBV11-2	.	TRBJ2-2	CASSFMSGELFF	TGTGCCAGCAGCTTCATGTCCGGGGAGCTGTTTTTT
TRBD2	TRBV27	.	TRBJ2-7	CASSSLAGVRNEQYF	TGTGCCAGCAGTTCCTTAGCGGGAGTTCGTAACGAGCAGTACTTC
TRBD2	TRBV27	.	TRBJ2-3	CASSLLADSTDTQYF	TGTGCCAGCAGCCTACTAGCGGATAGCACAGATACGCAGTATTTT
TRBD2	TRBV19	.	TRBJ2-1	CASSIDSSGREQFF	TGTGCCAGTAGTATAGATAGTAGCGGGAGGGAGCAGTTCTTC
TRBD2	TRBV9	once	TRBJ2-3	CASSPQGNRGVGDTQYF	TGTGCCAGCAGCCCCCAGGGCAACCGGGGGGTAGGGGATACGCAGTATTTT
.	TRBV7-6	.	TRBJ1-1	CASSPVRGSEAFF	TGTGCCAGCAGCCCAGTTCGGGGATCTGAAGCTTTCTTT
TRBD1	TRBV19	once	TRBJ2-7	CASSMSPGGEQYF	TGTGCCAGTAGTATGAGTCCAGGGGGCGAGCAGTACTTC
.	TRBV7-9	.	TRBJ1-6	CASSLVFPGSPLHF	TGTGCCAGCAGCTTAGTCTTCCCAGGATCACCCCTCCACTTT
TRBD1	TRBV4-1	.	TRBJ2-7	CASSLHGTAYEQYF	TGCGCCAGCAGCCTCCACGGGACAGCCTACGAGCAGTACTTC
TRBD2	TRBV5-5	.	TRBJ2-7	CASSLPSGLTYPYEQYF	TGTGCCAGCAGCTTGCCTAGCGGGCTGACATACCCCTACGAGCAGTACTTC
.	TRBV27	.	TRBJ2-7	CASSPQGHEQYF	TGTGCCAGCAGTCCCCAGGGGCACGAGCAGTACTTC
TRBD1	TRBV27	.	TRBJ1-2	CASSLRVRGPVDGYTF	TGTGCCAGCAGTTTGAGGGTCAGGGGGCCTGTTGATGGCTACACCTTC
.	TRBV7-3	few	TRBJ1-1	CASSFGVTAEAFF	TGTGCCAGCAGCTTCGGGGTGACAGCCGAAGCTTTCTTT
.	TRBV11-2	.	TRBJ2-7	CASSFGTGPYEQYF	TGTGCCAGCAGCTTCGGCACAGGGCCCTACGAGCAGTACTTC
.	TRBV7-9	.	TRBJ2-1	CASSFSYTGSYNEQFF	TGTGCCAGCAGCTTCTCTTACACAGGTTCCTACAATGAGCAGTTCTTC
.	TRBV6-5	.	TRBJ1-2	CASRWQGDYGYTF	TGTGCCAGCAGGTGGCAGGGAGACTATGGCTACACCTTC
.	TRBV27	.	TRBJ2-7	CASSSGTATGEQYF	TGTGCCAGCAGTTCAGGGACGGCAACCGGCGAGCAGTACTTC
.	TRBV28	.	TRBJ1-4	CASSLWRDGGPPNEKLFF	TGTGCCAGCAGTTTATGGCGTGACGGAGGGCCACCTAATGAAAAACTGTTTTTT
.	TRBV28	.	TRBJ2-7	CASSPVSSYEQYF	TGTGCCAGCAGCCCTGTGAGCTCCTACGAGCAGTACTTC
TRBD2	TRBV10-1	.	TRBJ2-7	CASGGGGTSYEQYF	TGCGCCAGCGGCGGGGGGGGGACCTCCTACGAGCAGTACTTC
TRBD1	TRBV18	.	TRBJ2-7	CASSALARGTGPYEQYF	TGTGCCAGCTCAGCCCTCGCACGGGGGACAGGCCCCTACGAGCAGTACTTC
.	TRBV6-1	.	TRBJ1-1	CASSEPREGRSTEAFF	TGTGCCAGCAGTGAACCAAGGGAAGGGAGGAGCACTGAAGCTTTCTTT
.	TRBV7-3	.	TRBJ2-3	CASSLTISADTQYF	TGTGCCAGCAGCTTAACAATCAGCGCGGATACGCAGTATTTT
TRBD1	TRBV15	.	TRBJ2-7	CATSTQDRGHSYEQYF	TGTGCCACCAGCACCCAGGACAGGGGTCACTCCTACGAGCAGTACTTC
.	TRBV9	.	TRBJ2-7	CASSPTTTWAASYEQYF	TGTGCCAGCAGCCCGACGACAACCTGGGCCGCCAGCTACGAGCAGTACTTC
TRBD2	TRBV28	.	TRBJ2-2	CASKPRAGGNTGELFF	TGTGCCAGCAAACCCCGAGCGGGAGGGAACACCGGGGAGCTGTTTTTT
TRBD2	TRBV7-9	.	TRBJ2-5	CASSPVTSGSETQYF	TGTGCCAGCAGCCCCGTTACTAGCGGGAGTGAGACCCAGTACTTC
.	TRBV27	.	TRBJ2-7	CASSLLGTLYEQYF	TGTGCCAGCAGTTTACTCGGGACTCTCTACGAGCAGTACTTC
.	TRBV6-1	.	TRBJ2-7	CASRGGSRSYEQYF	TGTGCCAGCAGGGGGGGTTCTAGGTCCTACGAGCAGTACTTC
TRBD1	TRBV7-9	.	TRBJ2-1	CASSFGTGDRDEQFF	TGTGCCAGCAGCTTCGGGACAGGGGATAGGGATGAGCAGTTCTTC
.	TRBV11-2	.	TRBJ2-7	CASSPRGLVHEQYF	TGTGCCAGCAGCCCCAGGGGCCTAGTCCACGAGCAGTACTTC
.	TRBV29-1	.	TRBJ2-3	CSVPGMALTDTQYF	TGCAGCGTGCCGGGGATGGCACTCACAGATACGCAGTATTTT
.	TRBV10-2	.	TRBJ2-3	CASRKRTTDTQYF	TGCGCCAGCAGAAAACGGACGACAGATACGCAGTATTTT
.	TRBV7-8	.	TRBJ1-2	CASSLVGGGLNGYTF	TGTGCCAGCAGCTTAGTTGGGGGAGGGCTGAATGGCTACACCTTC